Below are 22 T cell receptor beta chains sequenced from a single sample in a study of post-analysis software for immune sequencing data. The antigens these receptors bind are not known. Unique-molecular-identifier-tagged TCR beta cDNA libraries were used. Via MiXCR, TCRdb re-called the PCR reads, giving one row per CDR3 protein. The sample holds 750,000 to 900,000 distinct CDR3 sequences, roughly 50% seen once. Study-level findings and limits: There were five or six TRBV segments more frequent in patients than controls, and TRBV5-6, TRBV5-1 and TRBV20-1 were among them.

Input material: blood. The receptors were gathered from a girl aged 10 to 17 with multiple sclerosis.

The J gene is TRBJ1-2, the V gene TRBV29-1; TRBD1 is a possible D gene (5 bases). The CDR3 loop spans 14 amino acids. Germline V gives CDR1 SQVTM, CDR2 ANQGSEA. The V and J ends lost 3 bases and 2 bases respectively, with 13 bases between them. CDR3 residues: CSVDSQGRNYGYTF. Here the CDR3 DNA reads TGCAGCGTTGATAGTCAGGGACGAAACTATGGCTACACCTTC.

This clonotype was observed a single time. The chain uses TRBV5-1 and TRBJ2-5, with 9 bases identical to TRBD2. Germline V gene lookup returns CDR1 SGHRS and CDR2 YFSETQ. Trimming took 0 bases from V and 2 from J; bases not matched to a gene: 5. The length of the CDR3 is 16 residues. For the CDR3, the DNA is TGCGCCAGCAGCTTGGGAGTAGCGGGAGTTCAAGAGACCCAGTACTTC. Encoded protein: CASSLGVAGVQETQYF.

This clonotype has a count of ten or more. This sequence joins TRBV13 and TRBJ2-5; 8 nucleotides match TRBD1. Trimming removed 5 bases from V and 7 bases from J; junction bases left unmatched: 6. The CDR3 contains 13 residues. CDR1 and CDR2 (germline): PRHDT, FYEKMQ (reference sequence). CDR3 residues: CASSRQGLGTQYF. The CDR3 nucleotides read TGTGCCAGCAGCCGACAGGGGTTAGGGACCCAGTACTTC.

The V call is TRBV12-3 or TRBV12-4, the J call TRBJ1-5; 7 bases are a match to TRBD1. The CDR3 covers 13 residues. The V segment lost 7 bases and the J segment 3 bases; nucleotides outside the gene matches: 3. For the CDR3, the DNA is TGTGCCAGCAAGACAGGGTACAATCAGCCCCAGCATTTT. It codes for CASKTGYNQPQHF.

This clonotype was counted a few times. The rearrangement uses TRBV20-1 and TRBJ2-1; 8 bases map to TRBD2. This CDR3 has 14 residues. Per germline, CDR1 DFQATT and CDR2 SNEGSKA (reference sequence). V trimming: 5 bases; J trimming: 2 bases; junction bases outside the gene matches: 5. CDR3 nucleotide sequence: TGCAGTGCTCCACTAGCGGAAACCTACAATGAGCAGTTCTTC. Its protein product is CSAPLAETYNEQFF.

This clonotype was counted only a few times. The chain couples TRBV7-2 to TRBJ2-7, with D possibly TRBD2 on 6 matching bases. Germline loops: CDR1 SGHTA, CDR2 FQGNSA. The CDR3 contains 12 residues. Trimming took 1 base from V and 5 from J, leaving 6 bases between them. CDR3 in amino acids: CASSLGTNEQYF. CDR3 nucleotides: TGTGCCAGCAGCTTAGGGACTAACGAGCAGTACTTC.

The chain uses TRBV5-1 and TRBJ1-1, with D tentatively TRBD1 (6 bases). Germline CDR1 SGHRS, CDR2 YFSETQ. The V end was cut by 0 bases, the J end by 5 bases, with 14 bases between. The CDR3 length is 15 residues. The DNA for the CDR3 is TGCGCCAGCAGCTTGGAAACTGGACAGAGGACTGAAGCTTTCTTT. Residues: CASSLETGQRTEAFF.

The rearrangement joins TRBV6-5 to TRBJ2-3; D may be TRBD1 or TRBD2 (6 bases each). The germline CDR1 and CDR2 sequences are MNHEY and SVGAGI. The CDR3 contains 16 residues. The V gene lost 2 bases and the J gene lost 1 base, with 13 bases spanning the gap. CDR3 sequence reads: CASSYGGGWGTDTQYF. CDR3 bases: TGTGCCAGCAGTTACGGAGGGGGGTGGGGCACAGATACGCAGTATTTT.

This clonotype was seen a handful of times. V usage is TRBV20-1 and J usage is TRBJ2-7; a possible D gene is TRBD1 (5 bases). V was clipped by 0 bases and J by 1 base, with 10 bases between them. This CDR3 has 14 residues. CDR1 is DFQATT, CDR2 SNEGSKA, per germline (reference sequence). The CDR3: CSARDAQVSYEQYF. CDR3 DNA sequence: TGCAGTGCTAGAGATGCACAGGTTTCCTACGAGCAGTACTTC.

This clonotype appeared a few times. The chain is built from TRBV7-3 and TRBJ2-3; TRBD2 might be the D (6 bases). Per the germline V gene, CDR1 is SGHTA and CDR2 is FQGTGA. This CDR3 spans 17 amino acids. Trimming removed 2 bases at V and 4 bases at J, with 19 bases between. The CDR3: CASSLGPTSVGADTQYF. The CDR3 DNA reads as TGTGCCAGCAGCTTAGGGCCGACTAGTGTTGGAGCAGATACGCAGTATTTT.

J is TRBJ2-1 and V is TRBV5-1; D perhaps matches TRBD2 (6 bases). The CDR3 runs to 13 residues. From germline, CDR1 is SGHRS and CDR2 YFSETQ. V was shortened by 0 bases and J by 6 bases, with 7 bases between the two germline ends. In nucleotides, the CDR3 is TGCGCCAGCAGCTTGGGGGACTTCAATGAGCAGTTCTTC. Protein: CASSLGDFNEQFF.

The CDR3 is CASSLRPAARGPQHF. DNA of the CDR3: TGTGCCAGCAGCTTAAGGCCAGCCGCCCGGGGGCCCCAGCATTTT. The rearrangement uses TRBV7-8 and TRBJ1-5, with D unresolved. CDR3 size: 15 residues. The V end was cut by 2 bases, the J end by 9 bases, with 17 bases between. The germline CDR1 and CDR2 sequences are SGHVS and FQNEAQ.

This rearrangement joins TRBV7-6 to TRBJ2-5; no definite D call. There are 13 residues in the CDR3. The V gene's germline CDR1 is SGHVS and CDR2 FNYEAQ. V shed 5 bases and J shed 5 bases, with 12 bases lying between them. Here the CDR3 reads CASSLLGSETQYF. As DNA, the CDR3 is TGTGCCAGCAGCCTACTGGGATCCGAGACCCAGTACTTC.

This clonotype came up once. CDR3 in DNA: TGTGCCAGCAGCCCGGGACTAGCGGGAGCGGGGGGGTTCTTC. The encoded protein is CASSPGLAGAGGFF. This sequence joins TRBV12-3 or TRBV12-4 and TRBJ2-1; TRBD2 agrees at 14 bases. The V segment lost 6 bases and the J segment 15 bases; nucleotides outside the gene matches: 10. The CDR3 sequence is 14 residues long.

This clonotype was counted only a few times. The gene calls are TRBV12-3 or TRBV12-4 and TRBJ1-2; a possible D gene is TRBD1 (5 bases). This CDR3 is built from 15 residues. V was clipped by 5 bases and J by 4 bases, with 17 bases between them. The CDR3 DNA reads TGTGCCAGCAGTCCGGGGCCGCCAGCCCTCTATGGCTACACCTTC. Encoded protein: CASSPGPPALYGYTF.

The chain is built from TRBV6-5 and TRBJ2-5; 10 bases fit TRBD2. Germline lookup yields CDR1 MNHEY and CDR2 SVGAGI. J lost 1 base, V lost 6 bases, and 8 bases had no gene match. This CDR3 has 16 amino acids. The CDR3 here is CASSLRGLAVQETQYF. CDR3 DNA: TGTGCCAGCAGCCTCCGAGGACTAGCGGTCCAAGAGACCCAGTACTTC.

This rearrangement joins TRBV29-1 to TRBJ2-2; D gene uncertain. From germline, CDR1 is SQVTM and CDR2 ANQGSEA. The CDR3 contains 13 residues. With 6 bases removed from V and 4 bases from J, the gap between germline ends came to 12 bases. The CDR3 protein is CSVLTGGTGELFF. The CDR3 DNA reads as TGCAGCGTGCTGACTGGCGGCACCGGGGAGCTGTTTTTT.

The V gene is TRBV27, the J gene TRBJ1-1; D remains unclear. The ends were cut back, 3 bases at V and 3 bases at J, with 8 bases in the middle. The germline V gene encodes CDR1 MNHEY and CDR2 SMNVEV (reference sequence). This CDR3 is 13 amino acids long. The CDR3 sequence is CASSFKIHTEAFF. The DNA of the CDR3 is TGTGCCAGCAGTTTCAAGATTCACACTGAAGCTTTCTTT.

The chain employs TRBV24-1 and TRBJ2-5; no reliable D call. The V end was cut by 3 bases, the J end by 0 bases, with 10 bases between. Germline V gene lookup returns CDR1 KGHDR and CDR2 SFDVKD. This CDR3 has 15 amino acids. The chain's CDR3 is CATSDPRSYQETQYF. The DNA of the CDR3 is TGTGCCACCAGTGATCCCCGGAGTTACCAAGAGACCCAGTACTTC.

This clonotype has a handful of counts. CDR3 protein: CASSARGGSGRHNEQFF. The CDR3 DNA reads as TGCGCCAGCAGTGCCCGAGGAGGGAGCGGGAGGCACAATGAGCAGTTCTTC. The rearrangement uses TRBV10-1 and TRBJ2-1, with 9 bases that match TRBD2. Germline CDR1 WNHNN, CDR2 SYGVQD (reference sequence). The CDR3 loop spans 17 amino acids. Trimming cost V 4 bases and J 5 bases; bases outside gene matches: 12.

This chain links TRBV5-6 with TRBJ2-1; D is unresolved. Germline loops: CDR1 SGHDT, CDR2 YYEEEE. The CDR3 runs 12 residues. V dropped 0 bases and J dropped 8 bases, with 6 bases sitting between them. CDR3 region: CASSLAYDEQFF. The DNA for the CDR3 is TGTGCCAGCAGCTTGGCGTATGATGAGCAGTTCTTC.

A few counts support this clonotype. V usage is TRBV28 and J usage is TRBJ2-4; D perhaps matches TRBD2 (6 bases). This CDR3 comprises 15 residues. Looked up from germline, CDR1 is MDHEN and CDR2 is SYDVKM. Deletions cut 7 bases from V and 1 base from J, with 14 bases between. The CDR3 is CASNDGSFAKNIQYF. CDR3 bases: TGTGCCAGCAATGACGGGAGCTTTGCCAAAAACATTCAGTACTTC.